The 3 T cell receptor beta chains below all came from one sample that was sequenced in a study of T cell repertoires in cytomegalovirus infection. These receptors have no known antigen. Each CDR3 protein gets one entry after TCRdb re-called the reads with MiXCR. This sample has 35,000 or so distinct CDR3 sequences, with 40% to 65% found just once. Sequenced material: CD8+ T cells from cultured PBMCs, taken from culture after CMV antigen stimulation. These TCRs come from a human donor in good health (CMV status not recorded). Some clones in this sample may be carry-over from other donors' samples.

With respect to this clonotype: One end of the junction varies from germline; a read error may be responsible. The chain recombines TRBV7-9 with TRBJ2-7; D perhaps matches TRBD2 (6 bases). Germline V gene lookup returns CDR1 SEHNR and CDR2 FQNEAQ (reference sequence). The CDR3 extends over 15 amino acids. In DNA, the CDR3 is TGCGCCAGCAGCTCCTTTTCGGGACTGGGCTACGAGCAGTACTTC. Translation gives CASSSFSGLGYEQYF.

This clonotype has just one count. The rearrangement uses TRBV6-1 and TRBJ2-2; D may be TRBD2 (6 bases). CDR1 and CDR2 (germline): MNHNS, SASEGT. Trimming cost V 5 bases and J 2 bases, with 12 bases left between them. This CDR3 comprises 15 residues. CDR3 sequence (DNA): TGTGCCAGCAGTTACGGAGGGGAAAACACCGGGGAGCTGTTTTTT. Translated, it gives CASSYGGENTGELFF.

This clonotype was detected a few times. This chain joins TRBV6-2 or TRBV6-3 and TRBJ2-2; 10 bases map to TRBD2. With V trimmed by 6 bases and J by 3 bases, 4 bases remained unmatched. Germline V gene sequence: CDR1 MNHEY, CDR2 SVGEGT. CDR3 length equals 15 residues. The CDR3 region is CASRFTSGDTGELFF. CDR3 nucleotides: TGTGCCAGCAGATTTACTAGCGGGGACACCGGGGAGCTGTTTTTT.